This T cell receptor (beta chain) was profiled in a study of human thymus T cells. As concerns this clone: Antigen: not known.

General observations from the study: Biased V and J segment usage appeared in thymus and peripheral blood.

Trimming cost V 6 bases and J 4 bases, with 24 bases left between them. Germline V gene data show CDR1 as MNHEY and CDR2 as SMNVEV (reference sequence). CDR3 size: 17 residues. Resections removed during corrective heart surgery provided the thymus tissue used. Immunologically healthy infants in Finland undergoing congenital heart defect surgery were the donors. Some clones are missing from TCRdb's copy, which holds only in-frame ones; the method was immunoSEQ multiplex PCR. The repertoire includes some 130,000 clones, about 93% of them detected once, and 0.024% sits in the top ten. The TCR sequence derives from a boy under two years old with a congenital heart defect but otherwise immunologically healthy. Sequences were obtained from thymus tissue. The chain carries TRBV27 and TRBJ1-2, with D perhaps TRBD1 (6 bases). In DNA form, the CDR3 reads TGTGCCAGCAGCCGTCTCATGCTAGCACAGGGAGCCTATGGCTACACCTTC. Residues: CASSRLMLAQGAYGYTF.